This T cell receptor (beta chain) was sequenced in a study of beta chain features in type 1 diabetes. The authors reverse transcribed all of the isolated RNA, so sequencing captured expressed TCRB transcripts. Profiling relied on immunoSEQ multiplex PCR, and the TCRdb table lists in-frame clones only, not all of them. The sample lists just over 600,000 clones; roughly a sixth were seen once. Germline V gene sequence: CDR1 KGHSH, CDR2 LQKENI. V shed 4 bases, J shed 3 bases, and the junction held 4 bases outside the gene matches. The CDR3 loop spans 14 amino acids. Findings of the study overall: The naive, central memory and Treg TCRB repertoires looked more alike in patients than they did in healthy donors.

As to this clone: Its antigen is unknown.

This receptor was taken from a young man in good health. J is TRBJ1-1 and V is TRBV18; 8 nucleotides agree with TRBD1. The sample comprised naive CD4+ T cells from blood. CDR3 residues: CASSLVDRDTEAFF. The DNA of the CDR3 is TGTGCCAGCTCACTGGTGGACAGGGACACTGAAGCTTTCTTT.